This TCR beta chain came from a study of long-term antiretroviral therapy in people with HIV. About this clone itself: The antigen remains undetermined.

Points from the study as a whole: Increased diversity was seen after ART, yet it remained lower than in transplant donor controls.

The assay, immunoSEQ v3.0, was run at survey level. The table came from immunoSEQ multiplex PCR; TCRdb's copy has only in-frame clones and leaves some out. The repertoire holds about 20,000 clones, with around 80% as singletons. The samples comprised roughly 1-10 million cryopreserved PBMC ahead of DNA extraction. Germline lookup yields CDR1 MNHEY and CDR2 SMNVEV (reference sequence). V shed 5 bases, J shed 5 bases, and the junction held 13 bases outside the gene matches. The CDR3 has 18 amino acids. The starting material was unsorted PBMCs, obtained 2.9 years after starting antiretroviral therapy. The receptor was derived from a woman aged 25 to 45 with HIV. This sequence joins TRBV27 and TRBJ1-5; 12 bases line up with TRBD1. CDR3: CASSRTRDRGRRHQPQHF. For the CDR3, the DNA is TGTGCCAGCAGTCGCACCCGGGACAGGGGGCGAAGACATCAGCCCCAGCATTTT.